Listed below are T cell receptor beta chains from one sample, sequenced in a study of shared clonotypes between healthy human individuals. Method: immunoSEQ multiplex PCR; TCRdb's copy keeps in-frame clones and lacks some. This table holds 90,000 to 120,000 clones, about 70% found once. Specimen: memory CD8+ T cells sorted from blood. These receptors all come from a woman aged 25-40 years in good health. CDR3s include the opening cysteine and the closing phenylalanine or tryptophan. A D gene is named only where the DNA matches it firmly. Rows may omit the clone size; those that give it use once, few, many or a size class.

J: TRBJ2-7; V: TRBV15; D: NA; size: NA; CDR3: CATSGSSGTDLYEQYF; DNA: TGTGCCACCAGCGGCTCCTCCGGGACGGATCTCTACGAGCAGTACTTC
J: TRBJ2-5; V: TRBV18; D: NA; size: NA; CDR3: CASSRGLALPETQYF; DNA: TGTGCCAGCTCACGTGGGCTAGCCCTACCGGAGACCCAGTACTTC
J: TRBJ1-5; V: TRBV4-1; D: NA; size: few; CDR3: CASSQVRGSNQPQHF; DNA: TGCGCCAGCAGCCAAGTTCGGGGAAGCAATCAGCCCCAGCATTTT
J: TRBJ2-7; V: TRBV7-8; D: TRBD1; size: NA; CDR3: CASSFRDRIHEQYF; DNA: TGTGCCAGCAGCTTCCGGGACAGGATACACGAGCAGTACTTC
J: TRBJ2-7; V: TRBV5-5; D: NA; size: NA; CDR3: CASSLAGGTTYEQYF; DNA: TGTGCCAGCAGCTTGGCCGGTGGGACCACCTACGAGCAGTACTTC
J: TRBJ1-2; V: TRBV2; D: NA; size: NA; CDR3: CASSPRAVRRYGYTF; DNA: TGTGCCAGCAGTCCCCGGGCAGTCAGGAGATATGGCTACACCTTC
J: TRBJ2-7; V: TRBV2; D: NA; size: NA; CDR3: CASSPVGGDYEQYF; DNA: TGTGCCAGCAGTCCGGTCGGCGGGGACTACGAGCAGTACTTC
J: TRBJ1-1; V: TRBV7-9; D: TRBD1; size: NA; CDR3: CASSLTRDRVYPEAFF; DNA: TGTGCCAGCAGCTTAACCCGGGACAGGGTATACCCTGAAGCTTTCTTT
J: TRBJ2-5; V: TRBV25-1; D: TRBD2; size: NA; CDR3: CASSANKRAGAWQETQYF; DNA: TGTGCCAGCAGTGCCAACAAGCGAGCGGGAGCTTGGCAAGAGACCCAGTACTTC
J: TRBJ1-1; V: TRBV5-8; D: NA; size: NA; CDR3: CASSLWRGSVMNTEAFF; DNA: TGTGCCAGCAGCTTGTGGCGGGGAAGTGTGATGAACACTGAAGCTTTCTTT
J: TRBJ1-2; V: TRBV1; D: NA; size: NA; CDR3: CTSRQGPPGPYGYTF; DNA: TGCACCAGCAGACAGGGCCCCCCAGGGCCCTATGGCTACACCTTC
J: TRBJ1-5; V: TRBV19; D: TRBD1; size: NA; CDR3: CASSYHRGPSNQPQHF; DNA: TGTGCCAGTAGTTATCACAGGGGGCCGAGCAATCAGCCCCAGCATTTT
J: TRBJ2-7; V: TRBV30; D: NA; size: NA; CDR3: CAWSTDNYEQYF; DNA: TGTGCCTGGAGTACCGACAATTACGAGCAGTACTTC
J: TRBJ1-1; V: TRBV28; D: NA; size: NA; CDR3: CASKRVGVNTEAFF; DNA: TGTGCCAGCAAAAGGGTCGGAGTGAACACTGAAGCTTTCTTT
J: TRBJ2-2; V: TRBV7-8; D: TRBD2; size: NA; CDR3: CASSLTSAGGRTGELFF; DNA: TGTGCCAGCAGTTTAACCTCAGCGGGAGGCCGCACCGGGGAGCTGTTTTTT
J: TRBJ2-5; V: TRBV27; D: NA; size: many; CDR3: CASSLQGSGETQYF; DNA: TGTGCCAGCAGTCTACAGGGCTCCGGAGAGACCCAGTACTTC
J: TRBJ2-1; V: TRBV28; D: TRBD2; size: NA; CDR3: CASSSATTSGRGNEQFF; DNA: TGTGCCAGCAGTTCCGCCACTACTAGCGGGAGAGGCAATGAGCAGTTCTTC
J: TRBJ2-7; V: TRBV11-2; D: TRBD2; size: NA; CDR3: CASSLEYGGESYEQYF; DNA: TGTGCCAGCAGCTTAGAATACGGGGGGGAGTCCTACGAGCAGTACTTC
J: TRBJ2-1; V: TRBV4-1; D: NA; size: many; CDR3: CASSQAGDAIPYNEQFF; DNA: TGCGCCAGCAGCCAAGCGGGAGACGCGATCCCCTACAATGAGCAGTTCTTC
J: TRBJ1-1; V: TRBV19; D: TRBD1; size: once; CDR3: CASSVRDRENTEAFF; DNA: TGTGCCAGTAGTGTACGGGACAGGGAGAACACTGAAGCTTTCTTT
J: TRBJ1-2; V: TRBV27; D: NA; size: NA; CDR3: CASSPRLGKQDYGYTF; DNA: TGTGCCAGCAGTCCTCGGTTGGGTAAACAGGACTATGGCTACACCTTC
J: TRBJ1-2; V: TRBV29-1; D: TRBD1; size: NA; CDR3: CSVWEQGASGPGYTF; DNA: TGCAGCGTTTGGGAACAGGGGGCTTCGGGGCCGGGCTACACCTTC
J: TRBJ1-1; V: TRBV5-6; D: NA; size: NA; CDR3: CASSYRDRFTEAFF; DNA: TGTGCCAGCAGCTACCGGGACCGTTTCACTGAAGCTTTCTTT
J: TRBJ2-7; V: TRBV19; D: TRBD2; size: NA; CDR3: CASRGRERYEQYF; DNA: TGTGCCAGTAGAGGGCGGGAGAGATACGAGCAGTACTTC
J: TRBJ1-1; V: TRBV5-1; D: NA; size: NA; CDR3: CASSLFGGDNTEAFF; DNA: TGCGCCAGCAGCTTGTTCGGGGGGGACAACACTGAAGCTTTCTTT
J: TRBJ1-1; V: TRBV5-8; D: NA; size: few; CDR3: CASSFVLGEGISEAFF; DNA: TGTGCCAGCAGCTTCGTCCTGGGGGAGGGCATCTCTGAAGCTTTCTTT
J: TRBJ1-3; V: TRBV18; D: TRBD1; size: NA; CDR3: CASSSQGAGNTIYF; DNA: TGTGCCAGCTCATCACAGGGGGCTGGAAACACCATATATTTT
J: TRBJ2-3; V: TRBV4-2; D: TRBD2; size: few; CDR3: CASSQMGAGGPSTDTQYF; DNA: TGTGCCAGCAGTCAAATGGGGGCGGGAGGGCCATCTACAGATACGCAGTATTTT
J: TRBJ2-3; V: TRBV9; D: NA; size: NA; CDR3: CASSYGGGSDTQYF; DNA: TGTGCCAGCAGCTACGGCGGCGGCTCAGATACGCAGTATTTT
J: TRBJ1-1; V: TRBV11-2; D: NA; size: NA; CDR3: CASSLVLQGVGTEAFF; DNA: TGTGCCAGCAGCTTAGTTTTACAGGGTGTAGGAACTGAAGCTTTCTTT
J: TRBJ2-1; V: TRBV15; D: NA; size: NA; CDR3: CATSRGVSRPYNEQFF; DNA: TGTGCCACCAGCAGAGGAGTTAGTCGTCCCTACAATGAGCAGTTCTTC
J: TRBJ2-1; V: TRBV13; D: NA; size: NA; CDR3: CASSLQGIDEQFF; DNA: TGTGCCAGCAGCTTACAGGGTATAGATGAGCAGTTCTTC
J: TRBJ2-1; V: TRBV29-1; D: TRBD2; size: NA; CDR3: CSVEAGGPNEQFF; DNA: TGCAGCGTTGAAGCGGGAGGGCCCAATGAGCAGTTCTTC
J: TRBJ2-7; V: TRBV6-4; D: NA; size: many; CDR3: CASSEVDSGEQYF; DNA: TGTGCCAGCAGTGAGGTGGACTCGGGCGAGCAGTACTTC
J: TRBJ2-7; V: TRBV7-8; D: NA; size: NA; CDR3: CASSLAFFSAESSYEQYF; DNA: TGTGCCAGCAGCTTAGCGTTCTTCAGCGCGGAAAGCTCCTACGAGCAGTACTTC
J: TRBJ2-7; V: TRBV15; D: NA; size: NA; CDR3: CATSRSGGMVEQYF; DNA: TGTGCCACCAGCAGGTCTGGGGGAATGGTTGAGCAGTACTTC
J: TRBJ1-2; V: TRBV9; D: TRBD1; size: NA; CDR3: CASSVAFARGLGYTF; DNA: TGTGCCAGCAGCGTAGCTTTCGCCAGGGGGCTCGGCTACACCTTC
J: TRBJ2-3; V: TRBV5-1; D: TRBD1; size: NA; CDR3: CASSSRQGRGTDTQYF; DNA: TGCGCCAGCAGCTCTCGACAGGGGAGAGGGACAGATACGCAGTATTTT
J: TRBJ2-7; V: TRBV4-2; D: NA; size: many; CDR3: CASSQESGTSHEQYF; DNA: TGTGCCAGCAGCCAAGAAAGCGGGACATCCCACGAGCAGTACTTC
J: TRBJ2-7; V: TRBV28; D: NA; size: NA; CDR3: CASSAFIHTGYEQYF; DNA: TGTGCCAGCAGCGCCTTTATCCACACAGGGTACGAGCAGTACTTC
J: TRBJ2-7; V: TRBV2; D: TRBD1; size: few; CDR3: CASSDGGTGAYEQYF; DNA: TGTGCCAGCAGTGATGGAGGGACAGGGGCCTACGAGCAGTACTTC
J: TRBJ2-1; V: TRBV19; D: NA; size: NA; CDR3: CASSIWGRINEQFF; DNA: TGTGCCAGTAGTATTTGGGGCAGGATCAATGAGCAGTTCTTC
J: TRBJ1-1; V: TRBV6-6; D: NA; size: NA; CDR3: CASSPFSLIMNTEAFF; DNA: TGTGCCAGCAGTCCCTTTTCATTGATAATGAACACTGAAGCTTTCTTT
J: TRBJ1-4; V: TRBV6-6; D: TRBD1; size: NA; CDR3: CASSYAGGSEKLFF; DNA: TGTGCCAGCAGTTACGCAGGGGGGAGTGAAAAACTGTTTTTT